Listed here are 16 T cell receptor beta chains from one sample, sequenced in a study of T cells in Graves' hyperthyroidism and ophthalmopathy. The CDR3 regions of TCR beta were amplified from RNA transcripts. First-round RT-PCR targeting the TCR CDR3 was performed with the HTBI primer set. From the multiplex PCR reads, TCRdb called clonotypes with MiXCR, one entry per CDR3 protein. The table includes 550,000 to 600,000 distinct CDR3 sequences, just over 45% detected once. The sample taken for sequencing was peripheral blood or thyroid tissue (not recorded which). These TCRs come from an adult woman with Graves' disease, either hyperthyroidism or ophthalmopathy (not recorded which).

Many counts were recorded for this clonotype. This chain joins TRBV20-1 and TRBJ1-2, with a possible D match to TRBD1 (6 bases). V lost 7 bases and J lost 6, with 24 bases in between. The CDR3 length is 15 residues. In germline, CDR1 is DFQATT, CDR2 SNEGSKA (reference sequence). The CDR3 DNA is TGCAGTGTATGGAAGGGGACCCTTCAGGGGCATGGCTACACCTTC. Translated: CSVWKGTLQGHGYTF.

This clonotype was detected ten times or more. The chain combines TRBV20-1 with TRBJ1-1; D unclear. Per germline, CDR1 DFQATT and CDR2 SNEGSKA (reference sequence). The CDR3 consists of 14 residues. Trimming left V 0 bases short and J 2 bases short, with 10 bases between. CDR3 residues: CSARDRVANTEAFF. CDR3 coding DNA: TGCAGTGCTAGAGATCGGGTAGCCAACACTGAAGCTTTCTTT.

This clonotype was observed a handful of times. The CDR3, as DNA: TGTGCCATCAGGTTTGGGGGCTCTGGGGCCAACGTCCTGACTTTC. This gives the protein CAIRFGGSGANVLTF. The chain joins TRBV10-3 to TRBJ2-6; D tentatively reads TRBD1 or TRBD2 (5 bases each). Deletions cut 6 bases from V and 0 bases from J, with 9 bases between. From germline, CDR1 is ENHRY and CDR2 SYGVKD. CDR3 length equals 15 residues.

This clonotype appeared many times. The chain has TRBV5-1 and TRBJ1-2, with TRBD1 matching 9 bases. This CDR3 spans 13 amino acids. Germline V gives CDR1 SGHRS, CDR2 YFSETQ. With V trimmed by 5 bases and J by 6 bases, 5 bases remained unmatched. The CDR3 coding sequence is TGCGCCAGCAGTTGGGACAGGGTGCATGGCTACACCTTC. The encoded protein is CASSWDRVHGYTF. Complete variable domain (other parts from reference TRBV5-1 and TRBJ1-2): KAGVTQTPRYLIKTRGQQVTLSCSPISGHRSVSWYQQTPGQGLQFLFEYFSETQRNKGNFPGRFSGRQFSNSRSEMNVSTLELGDSALYLCASSWDRVHGYTFGSGTRLTVV.

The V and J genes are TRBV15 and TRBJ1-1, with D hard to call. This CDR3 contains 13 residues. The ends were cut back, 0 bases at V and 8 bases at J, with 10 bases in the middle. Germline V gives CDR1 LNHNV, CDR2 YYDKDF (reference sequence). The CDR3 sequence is CATSRDPGLEAFF. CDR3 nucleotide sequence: TGTGCCACCAGCAGAGATCCCGGGCTCGAAGCTTTCTTT.

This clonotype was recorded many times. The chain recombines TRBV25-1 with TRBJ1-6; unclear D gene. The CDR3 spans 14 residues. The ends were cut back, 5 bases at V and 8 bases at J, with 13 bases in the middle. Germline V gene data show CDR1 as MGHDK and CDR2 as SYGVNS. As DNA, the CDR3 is TGTGCCAGCAGTCACCGGGGTACTCATTCACCCCTCCACTTT. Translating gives CASSHRGTHSPLHF.

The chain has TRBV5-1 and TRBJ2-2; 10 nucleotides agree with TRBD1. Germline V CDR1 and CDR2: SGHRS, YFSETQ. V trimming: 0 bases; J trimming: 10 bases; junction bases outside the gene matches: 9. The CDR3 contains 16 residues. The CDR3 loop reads CASSLASDRGESELFF. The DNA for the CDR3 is TGCGCCAGCAGCTTGGCTTCGGACAGGGGGGAGTCGGAGCTGTTTTTT.

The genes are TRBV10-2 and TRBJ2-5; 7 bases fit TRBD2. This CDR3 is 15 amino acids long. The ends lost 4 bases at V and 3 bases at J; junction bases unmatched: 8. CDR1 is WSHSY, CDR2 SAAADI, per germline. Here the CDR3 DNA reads TGCGCCAGCAGTGGAGGCGGGAGTTTAGAAGAGACCCAGTACTTC. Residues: CASSGGGSLEETQYF.

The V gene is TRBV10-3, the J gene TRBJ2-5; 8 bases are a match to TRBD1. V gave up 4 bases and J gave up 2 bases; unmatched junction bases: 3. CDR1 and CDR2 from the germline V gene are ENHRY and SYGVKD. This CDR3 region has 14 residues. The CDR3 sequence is CAISGDRLQETQYF. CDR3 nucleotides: TGTGCCATCAGTGGGGACAGGCTACAAGAGACCCAGTACTTC.

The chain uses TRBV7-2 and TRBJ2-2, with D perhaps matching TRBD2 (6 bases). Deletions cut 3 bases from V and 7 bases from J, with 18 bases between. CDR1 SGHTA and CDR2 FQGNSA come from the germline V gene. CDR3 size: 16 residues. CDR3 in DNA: TGTGCCAGCAGCTTCTGGGCGGGATCGGTCCGCGGGGAGCTGTTTTTT. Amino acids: CASSFWAGSVRGELFF.

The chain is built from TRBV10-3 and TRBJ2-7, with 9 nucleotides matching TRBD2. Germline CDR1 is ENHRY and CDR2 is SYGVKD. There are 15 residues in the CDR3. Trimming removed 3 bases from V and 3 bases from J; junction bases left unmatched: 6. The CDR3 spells CAISDLSGSFYEQYF. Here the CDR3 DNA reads TGTGCCATCAGTGACCTTAGCGGGAGTTTCTACGAGCAGTACTTC.

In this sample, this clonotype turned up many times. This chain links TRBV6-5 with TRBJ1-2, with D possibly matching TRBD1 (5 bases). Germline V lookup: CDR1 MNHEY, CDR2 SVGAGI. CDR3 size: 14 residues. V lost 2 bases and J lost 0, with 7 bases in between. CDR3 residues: CASSYRRANYGYTF. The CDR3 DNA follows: TGTGCCAGCAGTTACCGCAGGGCTAACTATGGCTACACCTTC.

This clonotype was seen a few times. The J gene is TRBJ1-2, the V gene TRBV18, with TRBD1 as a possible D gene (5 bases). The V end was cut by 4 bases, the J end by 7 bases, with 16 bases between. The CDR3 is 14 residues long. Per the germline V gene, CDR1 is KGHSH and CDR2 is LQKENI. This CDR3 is CASSQTGRLSGYTF. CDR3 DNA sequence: TGTGCCAGCTCACAAACAGGCCGGTTAAGTGGCTACACCTTC.

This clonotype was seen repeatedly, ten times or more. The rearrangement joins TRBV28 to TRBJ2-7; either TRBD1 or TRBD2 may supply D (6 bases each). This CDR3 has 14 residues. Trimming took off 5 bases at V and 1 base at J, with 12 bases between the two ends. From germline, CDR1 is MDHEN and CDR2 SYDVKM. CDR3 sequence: CASSNTGRSYEQYF. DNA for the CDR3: TGTGCCAGCAGTAATACAGGGAGGTCCTACGAGCAGTACTTC.

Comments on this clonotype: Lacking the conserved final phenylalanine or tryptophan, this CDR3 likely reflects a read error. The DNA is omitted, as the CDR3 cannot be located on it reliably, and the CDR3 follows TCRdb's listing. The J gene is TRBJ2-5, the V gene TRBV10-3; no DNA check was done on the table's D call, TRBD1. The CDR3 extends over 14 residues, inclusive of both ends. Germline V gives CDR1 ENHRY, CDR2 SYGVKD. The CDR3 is CAISESQDGYTFGS.

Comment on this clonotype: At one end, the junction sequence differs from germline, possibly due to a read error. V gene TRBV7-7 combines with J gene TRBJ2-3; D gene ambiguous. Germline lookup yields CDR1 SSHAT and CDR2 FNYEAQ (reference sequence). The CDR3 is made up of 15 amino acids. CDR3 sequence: CASSPYGFNTDTQYF. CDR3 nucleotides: TGTGCTAGCAGCCCCTACGGGTTTAACACAGATACGCAGTATTTT.